Listed below are T cell receptor beta chains from one sample, sequenced in a study of beta chain features in type 1 diabetes. TCRdb's table, derived via immunoSEQ multiplex PCR, lists solely in-frame clones and lacks some. In the table there are about 15,000 clones, roughly four fifths of which are singletons. The sample consisted of stem cell memory CD4+ T cells from blood. Every receptor here comes from a woman aged 18-29 years with type 1 diabetes. Each CDR3 is given with its conserved first and last residue.

v_call	j_call	cdr3_aa
TRBV11-2	TRBJ1-1	CASSRVLEAFF
TRBV7-2	TRBJ2-4	CASSLDGRPGDIQYF
TRBV4-1	TRBJ2-3	CASSQVERDTQYF
TRBV5-6	TRBJ2-3	CASSLVWDRVTDTQYF
TRBV6-6	TRBJ2-1	CASSYGSGGPNNEQFF
TRBV5-1	TRBJ1-1	CASSFGGGQWMNTEAFF
TRBV19	TRBJ2-1	CASKGEGGGSYNEQFF
TRBV28	TRBJ2-3	CASSLGGSRTDTQYF
TRBV7-9	TRBJ2-6	CASSSGTAKPSGANVLTF
TRBV5-1	TRBJ2-7	CASSDRQGRRYEQYF
TRBV5-1	TRBJ2-3	CASSLTLPGQGADTQYF
TRBV7-2	TRBJ2-3	CASSSGGRETDTQYF
TRBV5-1	TRBJ2-1	CASSLDPTDNEQFF
TRBV10-3	TRBJ2-2	CAITSGRGLGELFF
TRBV21-1	TRBJ1-1	CASSKAGHLNTEAFF
TRBV18	TRBJ2-2	CASSPRLGNTGELFF
TRBV7-9	TRBJ2-1	CASSLAWSGNEQFF
TRBV6-6	TRBJ1-4	CASSYRDSSLNEKLFF
TRBV11-2	TRBJ1-3	CASSLTGSGNTIYF
TRBV5-1	TRBJ2-3	CASSAGGSTDTQYF
TRBV18	TRBJ1-1	CASSSTGVMNTEAFF
TRBV28	TRBJ2-3	CASSRGSWAVTDTQYF
TRBV10-3	TRBJ1-2	CAIRRTGTDNYGYTF
TRBV2	TRBJ1-2	CATRWLYGYTF
TRBV7-3	TRBJ2-1	CASSFSGRGSYNEQFF
TRBV4-1	TRBJ2-3	CASSQVHSGSGADTQYF
TRBV10-1	TRBJ2-3	CASSLAGVRDTQYF
TRBV28	TRBJ1-5	CASSLTGRSNQPQHF
TRBV4-3	TRBJ2-5	CASSQESDYQETQYF
TRBV5-1	TRBJ1-2	CASSHLYRGEPNYGYTF
TRBV18	TRBJ2-1	CASSPVLSGSPNEQFF
TRBV6-6	TRBJ2-7	CASSQDRREQYF
TRBV6-1	TRBJ2-7	CASSVWDIPYEQYF
TRBV4-2	TRBJ2-1	CASSRGSGNEQFF
TRBV30	TRBJ1-2	CAWSVRANYGYTF
TRBV7-9	TRBJ2-1	CASSSTGDEQFF
TRBV10-2	TRBJ2-4	CASSEDSAPVF
TRBV15	TRBJ2-4	CATSREGAGGGKLAKNIQYF
TRBV7-9	TRBJ1-5	CASSLGPDRTQHF
TRBV30	TRBJ1-3	CAWSVDSAGNTIYF